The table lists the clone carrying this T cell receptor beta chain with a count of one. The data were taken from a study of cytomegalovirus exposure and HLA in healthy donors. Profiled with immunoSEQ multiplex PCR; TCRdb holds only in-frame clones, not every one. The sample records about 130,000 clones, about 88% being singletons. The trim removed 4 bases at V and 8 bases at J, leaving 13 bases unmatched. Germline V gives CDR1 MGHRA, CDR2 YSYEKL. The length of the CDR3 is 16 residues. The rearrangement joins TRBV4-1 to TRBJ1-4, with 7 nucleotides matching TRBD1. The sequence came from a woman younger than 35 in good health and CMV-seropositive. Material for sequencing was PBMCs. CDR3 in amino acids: CASSPLIGRTGEKLFF. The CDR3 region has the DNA TGCGCCAGCAGCCCCTTGATAGGGCGGACAGGAGAAAAACTGTTTTTT.